This T cell receptor (beta chain) was profiled in a study of blood T cells in healthy people across ages. The CDR3 spans 13 residues. V lost 4 bases, J lost 4 bases, and 10 bases lay in between. CDR1 is MGHDK, CDR2 SYGVNS, per germline. This clonotype was observed a handful of times. A sample-barcoded 5' primer and a J-beta primer mix were used in a second PCR of about 6 to 11 cycles. TCRdb reprocessed the 5' RACE reads with MiXCR, giving one entry per CDR3 protein. The table records roughly 2 million distinct CDR3 sequences, around half of them present only once. Material: blood. This sequence was found in a woman aged 40 to 55 in good health. V usage is TRBV25-1 and J usage is TRBJ2-5; D call uncertain. The CDR3 bases are TGTGCCAGCAGTGGCCGACTGGCAGAGACCCAGTACTTC. Translating it yields CASSGRLAETQYF.